This T cell receptor beta chain was identified during a study of CD8+CD57+ T cells in acquired aplastic anemia. Points on this clonotype: The antigen remains undetermined.

Individuals selected for sequencing had exhibited CD8+CD57+ cell expansion on flow cytometry. By the time of blood sampling, patients had still received no therapy. Whole-study results and caveats: With respect to CD8+ Simpson's diversity, patients and controls did not differ significantly. The study identified more than 25 CD8+ CDR3 sequences shared by patients and controls.

The template for TCR beta VDJ and CDR3 sequence profiling was genomic DNA. TCRdb analysed the reads with MiXCR anew, one entry per CDR3 protein. The sample has more than 250,000 distinct CDR3 sequences, approximately 80% seen once. The origin of this receptor is a human donor with aplastic anemia. Sequenced: sorted CD4+, CD8+, or CD8+CD57+ T cells (not recorded which) from PBMCs.

CDR3 in DNA: TGTGCCAGCAGCTTACGGCTCGGGCTAGCCAAAAACATTCAGTACTTC. Translated: CASSLRLGLAKNIQYF. The chain carries TRBV7-2 and TRBJ2-4; no definite D call. Germline V gene lookup returns CDR1 SGHTA and CDR2 FQGNSA. V lost 2 bases to trimming and J lost 0 bases, with 11 bases between them. This CDR3 spans 16 amino acids.